Given below is one TCR beta chain in context. Its cognate antigen has yet to be identified. One base away there is no much larger clone; base qualities are not given. The data originate from a study of blood T cell repertoires in COVID-19 (dated by TCRdb to 2018 to 2021). In the study overall: Samples covering the acute and convalescent phases of COVID-19 were provided by collaborators in the United States, Italy and Spain. The repertoires were made available in a free public database intended to serve as a resource for research on the immune response to SARS-CoV-2. The sample metadata nearly always contained a de-identified subject ID, COVID-19 status, age in years and sex. The samples were drawn from two sources: the first 160 participants of the ongoing ImmuneRACE study, and 1,000 to 1,500 subjects contributed by 6 global collaborators. The dataset comprised deeply sampled blood TCRbeta repertoires from subjects exposed to, actively infected with, or recovered from COVID-19. The prospective study material was composed of cDNA or gDNA derived from T cells, B-cell-depleted T cells, or PBMCs. Where available, HLA class I and class II types were taken from metadata supplied by the sample provider and were not determined by assay-based typing. Paper-wide results and their limitations: Clinical and demographic metadata were provided uncurated, with the amount varying by source and participant.

In the prospective study, participants were roughly 18 to 95 years old, resided in about 25 geographic areas of the United States, and were enrolled through a virtual design. Cohort assignment in the prospective study relied on participant-reported clinical history from a screening survey and a study questionnaire. For ImmuneRACE Cohort 3, a participant was defined as recovered based on two consecutive negative NP/OP PCR tests, clearance by a healthcare professional, or resolution of symptoms. In the prospective study, whole blood, serum and a nasopharyngeal or oropharyngeal swab were collected from each participant by mobile phlebotomists. Additional blood draws and questionnaires over an approximately 2-month period could optionally be provided by prospective study participants. Before DNA extraction, blood samples from the prospective study were shipped at room temperature or frozen. Reading from cysteine to phenylalanine, the CDR3 counts 14 amino acids. The retained sequence is limited to the CDR3, 42 bases, with the frame set at the first base. The germline V gene encodes CDR1 ENHRY and CDR2 SYGVKD. Unmatched junction bases come to 2, with V trimmed by 2 bases and J by 4 bases.

TCRbeta CDR3 regions were amplified from genomic DNA by means of the immunoSEQ Assay, a bias-controlled multiplex PCR. For the original study's pipeline: Nucleated cell counts per sample were estimated from amplification of reference gene primers within the assay. To quantify the absolute abundance of each unique TCRbeta CDR3 rearrangement, sequence reads were collapsed and filtered. For each sample, productive Simpson clonality was calculated as the square root of Simpson's diversity index across productive rearrangements. The clones in this table, taken by TCRdb from immuneACCESS, are in-frame only. Not every clone is retained; where verified, under half of the shortfall comes from an unresolved V gene, and the cause of the rest is unknown. Clone size and the V and J calls come from that table; the DNA yielded D and trimming. The sample data list hundreds of thousands of clones, and less than 90% of these were observed just once. Of the sample, 6.8% is held by the ten largest clones.

The sequenced sample was PBMCs or T cells enriched from blood (not recorded which). The V and J segments used are TRBV10-3 and TRBJ1-5, with 7 junctional bases fitting TRBD1. The TCR was taken from a woman aged 40 to 50 who had recovered from COVID-19. CDR3 protein: CAISEAGGNQPQHF. The nucleotide sequence reads as follows: TGTGCCATCAGTGAGGCAGGGGGGAATCAGCCCCAGCATTTT.